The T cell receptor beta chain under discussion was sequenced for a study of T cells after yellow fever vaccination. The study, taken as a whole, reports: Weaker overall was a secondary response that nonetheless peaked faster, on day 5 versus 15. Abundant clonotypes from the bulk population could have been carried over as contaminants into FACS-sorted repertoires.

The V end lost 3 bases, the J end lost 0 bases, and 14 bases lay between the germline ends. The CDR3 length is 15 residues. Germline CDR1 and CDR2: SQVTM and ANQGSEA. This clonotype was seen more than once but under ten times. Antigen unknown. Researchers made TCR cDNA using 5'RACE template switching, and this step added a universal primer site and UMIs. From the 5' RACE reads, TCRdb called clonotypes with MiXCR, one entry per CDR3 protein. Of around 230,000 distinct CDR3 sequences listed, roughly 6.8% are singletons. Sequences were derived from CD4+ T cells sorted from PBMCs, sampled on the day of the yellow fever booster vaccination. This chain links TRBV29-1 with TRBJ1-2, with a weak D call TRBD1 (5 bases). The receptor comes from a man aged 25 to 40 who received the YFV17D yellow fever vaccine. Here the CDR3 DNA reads TGCAGCGTTGAGGGTCGGGACGGGGCTAACTATGGCTACACCTTC. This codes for CSVEGRDGANYGYTF.